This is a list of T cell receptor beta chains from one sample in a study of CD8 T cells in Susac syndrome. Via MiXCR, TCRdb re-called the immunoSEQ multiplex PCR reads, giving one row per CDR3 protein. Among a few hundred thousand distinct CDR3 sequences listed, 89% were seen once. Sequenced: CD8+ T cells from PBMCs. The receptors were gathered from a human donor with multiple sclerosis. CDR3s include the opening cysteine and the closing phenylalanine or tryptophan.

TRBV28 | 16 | CASSPSIRGSRYEQYF
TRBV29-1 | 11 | CSGRGADTQYF
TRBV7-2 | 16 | CASSLAGLAGGDTQYF
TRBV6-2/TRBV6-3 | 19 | CASIGDTGDTPYSNQPQHF
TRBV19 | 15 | CASGGSGRRYNEQFF
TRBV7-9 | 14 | CASSPRTGTDTQYF
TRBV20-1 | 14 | CSARSRTTPYEQYF
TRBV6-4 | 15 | CASSDSGDTTRPQYF
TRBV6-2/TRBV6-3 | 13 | CASSVQGIDTQYF
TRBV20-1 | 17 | CSARDPRGSPSNQPQHF
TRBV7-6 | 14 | CASSPTWGGTEAFF
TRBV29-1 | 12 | CSVRVGEETQYF
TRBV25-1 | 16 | CASSTFGAGGHGELFF
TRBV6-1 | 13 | CASTPGQFYEQYF
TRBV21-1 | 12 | CATTPARRELFF